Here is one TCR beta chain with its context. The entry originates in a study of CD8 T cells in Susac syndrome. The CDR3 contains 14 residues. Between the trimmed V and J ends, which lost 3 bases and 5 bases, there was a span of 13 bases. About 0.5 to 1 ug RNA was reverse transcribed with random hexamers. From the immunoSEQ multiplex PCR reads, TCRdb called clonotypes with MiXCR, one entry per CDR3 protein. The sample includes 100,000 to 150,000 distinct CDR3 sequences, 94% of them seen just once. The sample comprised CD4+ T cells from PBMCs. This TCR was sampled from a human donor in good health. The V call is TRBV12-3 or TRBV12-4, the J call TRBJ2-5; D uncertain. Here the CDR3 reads CASSLMEGVETQYF. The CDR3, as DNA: TGTGCCAGCAGTTTGATGGAAGGAGTGGAGACCCAGTACTTC.